The clone carrying this T cell receptor (beta chain) was found a few times. This sample was taken from a study of shared clonotypes between healthy human individuals. Naive CD8 cells were CD45RO-negative, positively selected for CCR7, excluding terminally differentiated effector memory CD45RA+ cells. TCRdb keeps only in-frame clones here, not all; method: immunoSEQ multiplex PCR. The top ten clones hold approximately 1.2% of a sample with about 2 million clones, about 95% of them seen once. The sequence came from a man between 18 and 35 years old in good health. Sequencing was carried out using naive CD8+ T cells sorted from blood.

CDR3 nucleotide sequence: TGTGCCAGCAGTTTAGGCAGGCTTAATGAAAAACTGTTTTTT. This gives the protein CASSLGRLNEKLFF. The V and J genes are TRBV27 and TRBJ1-4; D ambiguous. Per germline, CDR1 MNHEY and CDR2 SMNVEV (reference sequence). This CDR3 has 14 amino acids. V gave up 2 bases and J gave up 4 bases, with 8 bases separating them.